These T cell receptor beta chains were read from a single sample in a study of T-cell memory formation after mild COVID-19. TCRdb re-called the 5' RACE reads with MiXCR, one entry per CDR3 protein. The sample holds just over 400,000 distinct CDR3 sequences; about 22% are singletons and the top ten take around 13%. Sample: PBMCs or a T cell subset sorted from them (not recorded which). The receptors were sampled from an adult woman who had mild COVID-19 (a few samples of this study predate the infection). Cell type and time point are not known. Both conserved end residues are trimmed from each CDR3. Part of the rows lack a size; the others show once, few, many or a class for expanded clones.

j_call	clone_size	v_call	cdr3_aa
TRBJ2-7	many	TRBV15	ATSRDPGNIYEQY
TRBJ2-3	NA	TRBV20-1	SARGWAGTTDTQY
TRBJ1-1	NA	TRBV20-1	SAQGVNTEAF
TRBJ2-3	NA	TRBV5-1	ASRGTSATSTDTQY
TRBJ2-7	NA	TRBV6-1	ASSEVAGHSSYEQY
TRBJ2-3	many	TRBV14	ASSQQGWGLADTQY
TRBJ1-2	once	TRBV3-1	ASSQDSGGVPFLRYT
TRBJ2-2	NA	TRBV12-3/TRBV12-4	ASPGLATGELF
TRBJ2-3	few	TRBV18	ASSPGLAGPTDTQY
TRBJ2-7	few	TRBV27	ASSPSGRVASEQY
TRBJ2-2	NA	TRBV5-1	ASSLSGRTGELF
TRBJ1-1	NA	TRBV28	ASSFYRGGEAGLNTEAF
TRBJ1-2	few	TRBV20-1	SAARDRGFGYT
TRBJ1-6	many	TRBV9	ASSPGTGYNSPLH
TRBJ2-7	many	TRBV15	ATSRGIGTGSDEQY
TRBJ1-1	few	TRBV7-9	ASTGARTEAF
TRBJ1-6	few	TRBV15	ATSTYGTHSPLH
TRBJ2-1	NA	TRBV20-1	SARDRGSRQEQF
TRBJ2-2	few	TRBV9	ASRASGNANTGELF
TRBJ2-3	few	TRBV2	ASTRAAASTDTQY
TRBJ1-1	few	TRBV29-1	SVDGIAGAIPYTEAF
TRBJ1-2	NA	TRBV15	ATSRDLTGANYGYT
TRBJ2-5	once	TRBV6-6	ASRRLYQETQY
TRBJ2-6	NA	TRBV4-3	ASSTQSGLGSGANVLT